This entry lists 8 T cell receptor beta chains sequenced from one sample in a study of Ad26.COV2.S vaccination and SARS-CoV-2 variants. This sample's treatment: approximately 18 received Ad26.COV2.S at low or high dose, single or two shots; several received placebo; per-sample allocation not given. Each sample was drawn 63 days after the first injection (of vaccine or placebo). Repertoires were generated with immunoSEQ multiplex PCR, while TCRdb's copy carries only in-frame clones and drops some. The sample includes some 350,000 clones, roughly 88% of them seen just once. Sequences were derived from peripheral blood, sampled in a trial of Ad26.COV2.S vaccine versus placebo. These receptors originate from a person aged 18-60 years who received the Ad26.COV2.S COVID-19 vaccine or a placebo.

This CDR3 reads CASSLAQGWAEAFF. In DNA, the CDR3 is TGTGCCAGCAGCTTAGCTCAGGGTTGGGCTGAAGCTTTCTTT. This chain links TRBV11-1 with TRBJ1-1; D is perhaps TRBD1 (5 bases). With 0 bases removed from V and 6 bases from J, the gap between germline ends came to 11 bases. CDR1 SGHAT and CDR2 FQDESV come from the germline V gene (reference sequence). The CDR3 covers 14 residues.

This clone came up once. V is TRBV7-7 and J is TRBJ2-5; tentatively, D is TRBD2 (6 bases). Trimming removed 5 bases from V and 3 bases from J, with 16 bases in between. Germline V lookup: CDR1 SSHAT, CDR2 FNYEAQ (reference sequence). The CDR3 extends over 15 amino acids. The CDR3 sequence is CASSTGTDPKETQYF. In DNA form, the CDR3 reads TGTGCCAGCAGCACGGGGACTGATCCGAAAGAGACCCAGTACTTC. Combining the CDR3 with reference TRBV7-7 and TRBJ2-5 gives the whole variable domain GAGVSQSPRYKVTKRGQDVTLRCDPISSHATLYWYQQALGQGPEFLTYFNYEAQPDKSGLPSDRFSAERPEGSISTLTIQRTEQRDSAMYRCASSTGTDPKETQYFGPGTRLLVL.

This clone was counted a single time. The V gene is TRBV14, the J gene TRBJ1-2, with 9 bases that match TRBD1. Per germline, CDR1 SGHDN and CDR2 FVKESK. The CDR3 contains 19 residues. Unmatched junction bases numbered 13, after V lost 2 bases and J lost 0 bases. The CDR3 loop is CASSQNYGQGTLPNYGYTF. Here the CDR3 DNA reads TGTGCCAGCAGCCAAAATTACGGACAGGGGACCCTTCCTAACTATGGCTACACCTTC.

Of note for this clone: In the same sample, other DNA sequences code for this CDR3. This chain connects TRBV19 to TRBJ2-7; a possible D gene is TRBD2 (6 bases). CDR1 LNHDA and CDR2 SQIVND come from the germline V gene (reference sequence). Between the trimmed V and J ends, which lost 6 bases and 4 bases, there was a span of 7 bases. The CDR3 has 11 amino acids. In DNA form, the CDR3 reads TGTGCCAGTAGGGAGGGGTACGAGCAGTACTTC. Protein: CASREGYEQYF.

CDR3 amino acids: CASSSDRIGTDTQYF. CDR3 DNA: TGCGCCAGCAGCTCAGACAGGATTGGGACAGATACGCAGTATTTT. This chain uses TRBV5-1 with TRBJ2-3; the D gene is possibly TRBD1 (6 bases). The CDR3 loop spans 15 amino acids. CDR1 and CDR2 (germline): SGHRS, YFSETQ. Trimming removed 3 bases from V and 3 bases from J, with 14 bases in between. Variable domain in full (rest from reference TRBV5-1 and TRBJ2-3): KAGVTQTPRYLIKTRGQQVTLSCSPISGHRSVSWYQQTPGQGLQFLFEYFSETQRNKGNFPGRFSGRQFSNSRSEMNVSTLELGDSALYLCASSSDRIGTDTQYFGPGTRLTVL.

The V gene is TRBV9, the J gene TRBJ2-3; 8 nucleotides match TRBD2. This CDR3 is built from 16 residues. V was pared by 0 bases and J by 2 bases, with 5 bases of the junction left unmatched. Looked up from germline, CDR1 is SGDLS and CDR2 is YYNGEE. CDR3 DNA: TGTGCCAGCAGCGTAGCCAGCGGGGGTATCACAGATACGCAGTATTTT. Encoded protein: CASSVASGGITDTQYF.

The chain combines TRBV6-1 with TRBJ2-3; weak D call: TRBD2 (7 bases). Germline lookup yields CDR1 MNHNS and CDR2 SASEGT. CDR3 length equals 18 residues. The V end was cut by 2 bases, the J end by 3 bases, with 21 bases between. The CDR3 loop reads CASSELPGGGSGTDTQYF. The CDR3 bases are TGTGCCAGCAGTGAACTCCCTGGGGGCGGGAGTGGAACAGATACGCAGTATTTT.

The CDR3 coding sequence is TGTGCCAGCAAGGGGACTGATGTAGATTCTAACTATGGCTACACCTTC. This translates into CASKGTDVDSNYGYTF. The J gene is TRBJ1-2, the V gene TRBV2, with a tentative D call TRBD1 (5 bases). Germline V gene lookup returns CDR1 SNHLY and CDR2 FYNNEI. V was clipped by 7 bases and J by 0 bases, with 18 bases between them. The CDR3 spans 16 residues.